The clone carrying this T cell receptor beta chain was seen only a few times. CDR3 length equals 16 residues. V was trimmed by 3 bases and J by 0 bases, leaving 12 bases between them. Looked up from germline, CDR1 is DFQATT and CDR2 is SNEGSKA (reference sequence). Full-length variable regions came from constant-region reverse primers plus semi-nested Nested Universal Primer A PCR. TCRdb processed the 5' RACE reads anew with MiXCR; each CDR3 protein has one entry. Of about 40,000 distinct CDR3 sequences listed, 15% to 20% were seen once; the top ten hold approximately 3%. This chain uses TRBV20-1 with TRBJ2-6; TRBD1 might be the D (6 bases). The clonotype was recovered from a female donor with breast cancer. Sequencing was done on a sample of naive CD4+ T cells sorted from a lymph node. Subset reported: naive CD4+ T cells, CD4+CD45RA+CD25-. The CDR3 nucleotides are TGCAGTGCTAGCAACCCCAGGGGCTCTGGGGCCAACGTCCTGACTTTC. Its protein is CSASNPRGSGANVLTF.